These 14 T cell receptor beta chains came from one sample sequenced in a study of shared clonotypes between healthy human individuals. Only in-frame clones appear in the TCRdb table, and some are missing; sequencing was by immunoSEQ multiplex PCR. The sample records approximately 1,000,000 clones, approximately 80% being singletons. Sequenced sample: memory CD4+ T cells from PBMCs. Subset noted: CD45RA-negative fraction. These receptors all stem from a man between 18 and 35 years old in good health. Some clones in this sample may be carry-over from other donors' samples.

Only a few counts were recorded for this clone. This chain uses TRBV4-2 with TRBJ2-1; 10 nucleotides agree with TRBD2. The CDR3 loop spans 16 amino acids. V dropped 3 bases and J dropped 5; count of bases not matched to a gene: 7. Germline CDR1 is LGHNA and CDR2 is YNFKEQ. This chain's CDR3 is CASSHELAGVNNEQFF. CDR3 bases: TGTGCCAGCAGCCATGAGCTAGCGGGAGTAAACAATGAGCAGTTCTTC.

A remark on this clone: The sample contains more than one DNA sequence encoding this CDR3. The J gene is TRBJ1-5, the V gene TRBV6-1; tentatively, D is TRBD1 (6 bases). This CDR3 comprises 14 residues. The V gene's germline CDR1 is MNHNS and CDR2 SASEGT. With 8 bases removed from V and 0 bases from J, the gap between germline ends came to 11 bases. CDR3: CASSGTYSNQPQHF. In DNA form, the CDR3 reads TGTGCCAGCTCAGGGACATATAGCAATCAGCCCCAGCATTTT.

The chain is built from TRBV28 and TRBJ2-5, with TRBD2 identical over 11 bases. After removal of 6 bases from V and 3 bases from J, the junction contained 3 bases not matched to a gene. The CDR3 length is 14 residues. CDR1 MDHEN and CDR2 SYDVKM come from the germline V gene. Written as DNA, the CDR3 is TGTGCCAGCAGACCGACTAGCGGGGAAGAGACCCAGTACTTC. Its translation: CASRPTSGEETQYF. The full variable domain, in which reference TRBV28 and TRBJ2-5 provide the parts outside the CDR3, is DVKVTQSSRYLVKRTGEKVFLECVQDMDHENMFWYRQDPGLGLRLIYFSYDVKMKEKGDIPEGYSVSREKKERFSLILESASTNQTSMYLCASRPTSGEETQYFGPGTRLLVL.

J is TRBJ2-1 and V is TRBV6-1; a weak D match, TRBD2 (5 bases). V lost 9 bases to trimming and J lost 4 bases, with 16 bases between them. In germline, CDR1 is MNHNS, CDR2 SASEGT. The length of the CDR3 is 14 residues. CDR3 residues: CASQRASRYNEQFF. CDR3 nucleotide sequence: TGTGCCAGTCAGAGGGCTAGCAGGTACAATGAGCAGTTCTTC.

The sample holds a few counts of this clone. This chain links TRBV27 with TRBJ2-1; D is perhaps TRBD2 (6 bases). Germline V gene data show CDR1 as MNHEY and CDR2 as SMNVEV (reference sequence). The V and J ends lost 2 bases and 6 bases respectively, with 20 bases between them. The CDR3 has 17 amino acids. DNA for the CDR3: TGTGCCAGCAGTTTAGCGGGACCCCCAATCACCCCCAATGAGCAGTTCTTC. This encodes CASSLAGPPITPNEQFF.

Turning to this clone: The same CDR3 arises from other DNA sequences in this sample as well. The genes are TRBV5-1 and TRBJ1-4; TRBD1 aligns across 8 bases. The trim removed 4 bases at V and 7 bases at J, leaving 6 bases unmatched. Germline lookup yields CDR1 SGHRS and CDR2 YFSETQ. The CDR3 is 14 residues long. The DNA for the CDR3 is TGCGCCAGCAGCCCCGGACAGGGCCGTGAAAAACTGTTTTTT. Amino acid sequence: CASSPGQGREKLFF.

J is TRBJ1-5 and V is TRBV10-3; 9 bases fit TRBD1. V was pared by 3 bases and J by 6 bases, with 9 bases of the junction left unmatched. Per germline, CDR1 ENHRY and CDR2 SYGVKD. CDR3 size: 16 residues. As DNA, the CDR3 is TGTGCCATCAGTGACCACGACAGGGGGATAGCTCAGCCCCAGCATTTT. Translated: CAISDHDRGIAQPQHF.

Remarks on this clone: The same CDR3 also results from other DNA sequences found in this sample. V usage is TRBV7-2 and J usage is TRBJ2-7; D ambiguous. Germline lookup yields CDR1 SGHTA and CDR2 FQGNSA. V was cut by 5 bases and J by 3 bases, with 5 bases left in between. This CDR3 has 11 residues. CDR3: CASSPSYEQYF. CDR3 in DNA: TGTGCCAGCAGCCCCAGCTACGAGCAGTACTTC.

The table lists this clone with many counts. This chain uses TRBV15 with TRBJ1-2; 7 bases are a match to TRBD1. Germline CDR1 is LNHNV and CDR2 is YYDKDF (reference sequence). With 3 bases clipped from V and 4 bases from J, the junction kept 14 bases outside the gene matches. CDR3 size: 17 residues. The CDR3 sequence is CATSRLNRGAASYGYTF. Written as DNA, the CDR3 is TGTGCCACCAGCAGGCTCAACAGGGGCGCAGCCTCCTATGGCTACACCTTC.

The rearrangement uses TRBV7-3 and TRBJ2-5; TRBD1 agrees at 8 bases. Per germline, CDR1 SGHTA and CDR2 FQGTGA. V dropped 4 bases and J dropped 4; count of bases not matched to a gene: 5. This CDR3 region has 14 residues. CDR3 amino acids: CASSSDRGGETQYF. The CDR3 bases are TGTGCCAGCAGCTCCGACAGGGGCGGAGAGACCCAGTACTTC.

The rearrangement joins TRBV7-3 to TRBJ2-3; TRBD2 matches 10 bases. V dropped 4 bases and J dropped 6; count of bases not matched to a gene: 7. Germline CDR1 and CDR2: SGHTA and FQGTGA. There are 15 residues in the CDR3. The CDR3 sequence: CASSSIAGGSDTQYF. CDR3 sequence (DNA): TGTGCCAGCAGCTCAATAGCGGGAGGAAGCGATACGCAGTATTTT.

As to this clone: Additional DNA sequences in this sample encode the identical CDR3. V and J are TRBV9 and TRBJ2-1; 10 nucleotides line up with TRBD2. This CDR3 spans 15 amino acids. J gave up 2 bases and V 1 base, and 0 bases lay outside the gene matches. CDR1 and CDR2 (germline): SGDLS, YYNGEE. CDR3 sequence (DNA): TGTGCCAGCAGCGTAACTAGCGGGGCCTACAATGAGCAGTTCTTC. Protein product: CASSVTSGAYNEQFF.

The rearrangement uses TRBV5-1 and TRBJ1-1; maybe TRBD1 (6 bases). Trimming took off 1 base at V and 3 bases at J, with 10 bases between the two ends. The CDR3 runs to 14 residues. CDR1 and CDR2 from the germline V gene are SGHRS and YFSETQ. The CDR3 bases are TGCGCCAGCAGCTTGACAGGGATGGACACTGAAGCTTTCTTT. Protein product: CASSLTGMDTEAFF.

The chain recombines TRBV28 with TRBJ2-7; either TRBD1 or TRBD2 may supply D (6 bases each). From germline, CDR1 is MDHEN and CDR2 SYDVKM. V was clipped by 8 bases and J by 0 bases, with 17 bases between them. The CDR3 has 15 amino acids. CDR3 nucleotides: TGTGCCAGCTCGGGTTTAGGGGGGAGCTCCTACGAGCAGTACTTC. It yields the protein CASSGLGGSSYEQYF.